One and the same sample provided the 27 T cell receptor beta chains below, sequenced in a study of spatial heterogeneity in lung cancer. The time point was: sample taken at primary tumor resection. Researchers sequenced whole RNA taken from tumor, nontumor lung or frozen PBMC without sorting. A single record per CDR3 protein comes from TCRdb applying MiXCR to the 5' RACE reads. The sample lists around 89,000 distinct CDR3 sequences, approximately 12% seen once, with more than 40% in the top ten. This specimen was PBMCs, taken at surgery. All receptors come from a male donor with early-stage non-small cell lung cancer.

Only a few counts were recorded for this clonotype. The rearrangement links TRBV29-1 to TRBJ2-3; 7 bases are shared with TRBD2. This CDR3 contains 14 residues. Unmatched junction bases numbered 6, after V lost 4 bases and J lost 2 bases. CDR1 is SQVTM, CDR2 ANQGSEA, per germline. The CDR3 sequence: CSVASGEFTDTQYF. CDR3 DNA: TGCAGCGTTGCGAGCGGGGAATTCACAGATACGCAGTATTTT.

This chain links TRBV6-5 with TRBJ2-3; TRBD2 might be the D (5 bases). The germline V gene encodes CDR1 MNHEY and CDR2 SVGAGI. Trimming pared 4 bases from V and 2 bases from J, leaving 10 bases between. The CDR3 has 14 residues. In DNA, the CDR3 is TGTGCCAGCAGTTCCGACTACCTCACAGATACGCAGTATTTT. This translates into CASSSDYLTDTQYF.

The table lists this clonotype with a few counts. This chain links TRBV18 with TRBJ1-4; D might be TRBD1 (5 bases). From germline, CDR1 is KGHSH and CDR2 LQKENI. There are 14 residues in the CDR3. Trimming left V 1 base short and J 12 bases short, with 15 bases between. In DNA form, the CDR3 reads TGTGCCAGCTCACCACTGATCGAGGGGCCCGAACTGTTTTTT. This sequence encodes CASSPLIEGPELFF. Complete variable domain (other parts from reference TRBV18 and TRBJ1-4): NAGVMQNPRHLVRRRGQEARLRCSPMKGHSHVYWYRQLPEEGLKFMVYLQKENIIDESGMPKERFSAEFPKEGPSILRIQQVVRGDSAAYFCASSPLIEGPELFFGSGTQLSVL.

This clonotype has a handful of counts. The chain employs TRBV2 and TRBJ1-5; 9 bases align to TRBD1. Trimming took 4 bases from V and 7 from J; bases not matched to a gene: 5. CDR3 length: 14 amino acids. Germline V gene sequence: CDR1 SNHLY, CDR2 FYNNEI. The DNA of the CDR3 is TGTGCCAGCAGTGGACAGGGGGGCAGCCAGCCCCAGCATTTT. Amino acids: CASSGQGGSQPQHF.

In its sample, this clonotype was seen a few times. Written as DNA, the CDR3 is TGTGCCAGCCAAAAAGCGGGTACCTACGAGCAGTACTTC. Its translation is CASQKAGTYEQYF. This rearrangement joins TRBV28 to TRBJ2-7; perhaps TRBD2 as D (6 bases). This CDR3 has 13 residues. The V and J ends lost 8 bases and 2 bases respectively, with 13 bases between them. Looked up from germline, CDR1 is MDHEN and CDR2 is SYDVKM.

The CDR3 bases are TGTGCCAGCAGCCCCTATTTGGCTAGCGGGGCCTACACCGGGGAGCTGTTTTTT. This gives the protein CASSPYLASGAYTGELFF. This chain uses TRBV12-3 or TRBV12-4 with TRBJ2-2; 9 nucleotides match TRBD2. V dropped 6 bases and J dropped 3; count of bases not matched to a gene: 14. The CDR3 is 18 amino acids.

This clonotype was observed many times. The V gene is TRBV6-2 or TRBV6-3, the J gene TRBJ2-1; 10 bases line up with TRBD1. The germline V gene encodes CDR1 MNHEY and CDR2 SVGEGT. CDR3 length equals 16 residues. J lost 1 base, V lost 2 bases, and 2 bases had no gene match. CDR3 loop: CASSYDRGLSYNEQFF. DNA of the CDR3: TGTGCCAGCAGTTACGACAGGGGGCTTTCCTACAATGAGCAGTTCTTC.

This clonotype came up many times. This chain uses TRBV4-3 with TRBJ2-2, with D perhaps matching TRBD1 (5 bases). CDR1 is LGHNA, CDR2 YSLEER, per germline. The CDR3 totals 14 residues. V lost 5 bases, J lost 2 bases, and 9 bases lay in between. CDR3 sequence (DNA): TGCGCCAGCAGCAGGCAGGGAAACACCGGGGAGCTGTTTTTT. It is translated as CASSRQGNTGELFF.

This clonotype has only a few counts. This chain joins TRBV28 and TRBJ2-7; D perhaps matches TRBD1 (7 bases). This CDR3 has 16 residues. V was pared by 2 bases and J by 0 bases, with 14 bases between. Germline V gene lookup returns CDR1 MDHEN and CDR2 SYDVKM. The CDR3 sequence: CASSLEAGGLSYEQYF. For the CDR3, the DNA is TGTGCCAGCAGTTTAGAGGCAGGGGGACTCTCCTACGAGCAGTACTTC.

The chain combines TRBV7-2 with TRBJ1-3; 7 bases are a match to TRBD1. The CDR3 has 16 residues. Trimming took 5 bases from V and 2 from J; bases not matched to a gene: 9. In germline, CDR1 is SGHTA, CDR2 FQGNSA. As DNA, the CDR3 is TGTGCCAGCAGCCCACAGGGGCCTGGGGCTGGAAACACCATATATTTT. Its translation: CASSPQGPGAGNTIYF.

A few counts support this clonotype. The chain combines TRBV4-3 with TRBJ1-1; unclear D gene. Germline CDR1 and CDR2: LGHNA and YSLEER. Trimming shortened V by 1 base and J by 8 bases, and 17 bases separated the two germline ends. The CDR3 covers 15 residues. The CDR3 DNA follows: TGCGCCAGCAGCCAAGGCCCCGCTGCCCTCGGCGAAGCTTTCTTT. It codes for CASSQGPAALGEAFF.

Only a few counts were recorded for this clonotype. The chain uses TRBV28 and TRBJ2-1; possible D gene TRBD1, 6 bases. The germline V gene has CDR1 MDHEN and CDR2 SYDVKM. This CDR3 has 11 residues. V lost 10 bases and J 12 bases, leaving 16 bases between the germline ends. The CDR3 DNA sequence: TGTGCCACATCCTCATCCAGGGGGCAGTTCTTC. This gives the protein CATSSSRGQFF.

For this clonotype: A junction end diverges from the germline sequence, so it may reflect a read error. The chain uses TRBV7-9 and TRBJ1-5; the D is unclear. Germline CDR1 is SEHNR and CDR2 is FQNEAQ (reference sequence). The CDR3 length is 13 residues. CDR3 coding DNA: TGTGTCAGCAGCTTACCAGGCAATCAGCCCCAGCATTTT. This translates into CVSSLPGNQPQHF.

The chain is built from TRBV6-2 or TRBV6-3 and TRBJ2-7; D uncertain. CDR1 MNHEY and CDR2 SVGEGT come from the germline V gene. The V end was cut by 2 bases, the J end by 2 bases, with 7 bases between. This CDR3 is 13 amino acids long. The CDR3 is CASSYAQTYEQYF. The CDR3 coding sequence is TGTGCCAGCAGTTACGCTCAGACCTACGAGCAGTACTTC.

This clonotype was picked up a small number of times. The rearrangement joins TRBV7-2 to TRBJ2-5; 8 nucleotides agree with TRBD2. In germline, CDR1 is SGHTA, CDR2 FQGNSA. V trimming: 1 base; J trimming: 2 bases; junction bases outside the gene matches: 6. The CDR3 contains 16 residues. The chain's CDR3 is CASSLVPAGAQETQYF. CDR3 sequence (DNA): TGTGCCAGCAGCTTAGTCCCAGCGGGGGCTCAAGAGACCCAGTACTTC.

This clonotype occurred a few times. J is TRBJ1-1 and V is TRBV5-1; 7 bases fit TRBD1. The CDR3 totals 17 residues. Germline CDR1 and CDR2: SGHRS and YFSETQ. With V trimmed by 4 bases and J by 1 base, 13 bases remained unmatched. The CDR3 spells CASSVFRGTDSNTEAFF. The CDR3 nucleotides read TGCGCCAGCAGCGTATTCCGGGGGACAGATTCGAACACTGAAGCTTTCTTT.

This clonotype turned up a few times. The chain is built from TRBV2 and TRBJ2-3, with D perhaps matching TRBD2 (5 bases). V dropped 8 bases and J dropped 4 bases, with 13 bases sitting between them. The CDR3 contains 13 residues. CDR1 and CDR2 (germline): SNHLY, FYNNEI. The CDR3 nucleotides are TGTGCCAGCGGGCCGGTGGAGGCAGATACGCAGTATTTT. Its translation is CASGPVEADTQYF.

This chain connects TRBV20-1 to TRBJ1-5; D may be TRBD1 (5 bases). Germline values: CDR1 DFQATT, CDR2 SNEGSKA (reference sequence). V lost 3 bases to trimming and J lost 4 bases, with 10 bases between them. CDR3 length: 13 amino acids. CDR3 in amino acids: CSASGTSNQPQHF. CDR3 coding DNA: TGCAGTGCTAGCGGGACCTCTAATCAGCCCCAGCATTTT.

This clonotype has just a few counts. The J gene is TRBJ2-2, the V gene TRBV20-1, with D hard to call. Deletions cut 2 bases from V and 6 bases from J, with 10 bases between. This CDR3 is 13 amino acids long. From germline, CDR1 is DFQATT and CDR2 SNEGSKA (reference sequence). For the CDR3, the DNA is TGCAGTGCTAGACCCGGGTTGGCCGGGGAGCTGTTTTTT. This codes for CSARPGLAGELFF.

This clonotype appeared a few times. The chain has TRBV9 and TRBJ2-3, with 8 nucleotides matching TRBD2. Germline V gene lookup returns CDR1 SGDLS and CDR2 YYNGEE. The ends lost 2 bases at V and 1 base at J; junction bases unmatched: 6. The length of the CDR3 is 16 residues. The CDR3 loop is CASSVRGGAGTDTQYF. Here the CDR3 DNA reads TGTGCCAGCAGCGTTCGGGGGGGAGCCGGCACAGATACGCAGTATTTT.

This clonotype was observed a few times. This chain links TRBV28 with TRBJ2-7, with 7 bases matching TRBD1. This CDR3 region has 15 residues. With 6 bases clipped from V and 2 bases from J, the junction kept 10 bases outside the gene matches. The germline V gene has CDR1 MDHEN and CDR2 SYDVKM. The CDR3 sequence is CASSIRQGATYEQYF. The CDR3 coding sequence is TGTGCCAGCAGCATCCGACAGGGCGCCACCTACGAGCAGTACTTC.

V usage is TRBV12-3 or TRBV12-4 and J usage is TRBJ2-1, with D possibly TRBD2 on 5 matching bases. The V end lost 6 bases, the J end lost 5 bases, and 11 bases lay between the germline ends. The length of the CDR3 is 13 residues. For the CDR3, the DNA is TGTGCCAGCAGCCGCGGGCGGGACAATGAGCAGTTCTTC. Translating gives CASSRGRDNEQFF.

This clonotype was counted only a few times. The chain recombines TRBV4-1 with TRBJ1-1, with 8 bases identical to TRBD1. V lost 0 bases and J lost 1; bases outside the gene matches: 10. Germline lookup yields CDR1 MGHRA and CDR2 YSYEKL. This CDR3 has 18 residues. The CDR3 loop is CASSQDLNGRGPNTEAFF. The CDR3 coding sequence is TGCGCCAGCAGCCAAGACCTCAATGGCAGGGGGCCGAACACTGAAGCTTTCTTT.

This chain connects TRBV30 to TRBJ2-2; 10 bases are shared with TRBD2. The germline CDR1 and CDR2 sequences are GTSNPN and SVGIG (reference sequence). J lost 2 bases, V lost 7 bases, and 4 bases had no gene match. CDR3 length equals 14 residues. DNA of the CDR3: TGTGCCTTTCGGACTAGCGGAAACACCGGGGAGCTGTTTTTT. It translates to CAFRTSGNTGELFF.

The chain is built from TRBV12-3 or TRBV12-4 and TRBJ1-5, with 9 bases aligning to TRBD1. V shed 5 bases and J 2 bases; nucleotides not matched to a gene: 4. The CDR3 is 15 residues long. The CDR3 coding sequence is TGTGCCAGCAGTCGGGGACAGGGTGGCAATCAGCCCCAGCATTTT. Protein product: CASSRGQGGNQPQHF.

This clonotype was seen repeatedly, ten times or more. This rearrangement joins TRBV20-1 to TRBJ1-5; TRBD1 matches 7 bases. The V gene end was trimmed by 6 bases and the J gene end by 5 bases; junction bases not matched to a gene: 7. CDR1 and CDR2 (germline): DFQATT, SNEGSKA (reference sequence). The CDR3 has 13 amino acids. This CDR3 is CSATTGTDQPQHF. CDR3 DNA: TGCAGTGCGACGACAGGGACCGATCAGCCCCAGCATTTT.

V usage is TRBV7-2 and J usage is TRBJ2-1; D is unresolved. CDR3 length: 13 amino acids. Germline-derived CDR1 and CDR2 are SGHTA and FQGNSA. Trimming left V 5 bases short and J 5 bases short, with 10 bases between. This chain's CDR3 is CASSATGHNEQFF. CDR3 nucleotides: TGTGCCAGCAGCGCGACCGGACACAATGAGCAGTTCTTC.